A single TCR beta chain is shown here with its context. Antigen: not known. The data were taken from a study of a mutant IDH1 vaccine in newly diagnosed glioma. Across the whole study: Receipt of radiotherapy, temozolomide, or both preceded the study, and most received both. Findings and caveats of the study: A vaccine-induced immune response developed in around 94% of the patients.

The assay was immunoSEQ multiplex PCR, and TCRdb's table has in-frame clones only and misses some. The sample has approximately 43,000 clones; 60% to 85% are singletons. Stated time point: week 23, last vaccination. The investigators gave 300 ug of mutant IDH1 20-mer peptide in each vaccine dose, together with topical imiquimod. Looked up from germline, CDR1 is SGHDT and CDR2 is YYEEEE. This CDR3 region has 12 residues. Trimming took 1 base from V and 5 from J, leaving 6 bases between them. The source material was PBMCs, sampled from a glioma patient whose treatment included an IDH1 peptide vaccine. The rearrangement uses TRBV5-6 and TRBJ2-5; D not certain. This sequence originates from a woman in her forties with glioma. Some clones in this sample may be carry-over from other donors' samples. The CDR3 sequence is CASSLSAETQYF. Written as DNA, the CDR3 is TGTGCCAGCAGCTTGTCTGCGGAGACCCAGTACTTC.